The 23 T cell receptor beta chains given below trace back to one sample, sequenced in a study of blood T cell repertoires in COVID-19. Generated by immunoSEQ multiplex PCR, the TCRdb table keeps only in-frame clones and is missing some. Of around 370,000 clones detected, over 80% appear once; the ten largest clones hold over 6%. Sequenced: peripheral blood. Receptors were obtained from a woman in her forties or fifties with COVID-19, enrolled during active disease.

The chain couples TRBV21-1 to TRBJ1-5. TRBV21-1 is flagged as a pseudogene. The CDR3 runs 15 residues. The CDR3 here is CASSKVGGRCQPQHF. The CDR3 DNA sequence: TGTGCCAGCAGCAAAGTAGGAGGCCGGTGTCAGCCCCAGCATTTT.

This chain joins TRBV7-9 and TRBJ2-4, with D possibly TRBD2 on 5 matching bases. Germline CDR1 and CDR2: SEHNR and FQNEAQ (reference sequence). The CDR3 length is 15 residues. V was trimmed by 1 base and J by 0 bases, leaving 7 bases between them. CDR3 sequence reads: CASSLEAGAKNIQYF. The CDR3 nucleotides read TGTGCCAGCAGCTTAGAGGCGGGAGCCAAAAACATTCAGTACTTC.

The chain combines TRBV27 with TRBJ1-3, with unresolved D. Germline CDR1 reads MNHEY; CDR2 reads SMNVEV (reference sequence). There are 15 residues in the CDR3. The V and J ends lost 4 bases and 4 bases respectively, with 14 bases between them. Here the CDR3 reads CASSSISQSGNTIYF. The DNA for the CDR3 is TGTGCCAGCAGTTCTATATCCCAATCGGGAAACACCATATATTTT.

The J gene is TRBJ1-2, the V gene TRBV19; 8 nucleotides line up with TRBD1. The V segment lost 3 bases and the J segment 4 bases; nucleotides outside the gene matches: 1. The CDR3 sequence is 13 residues long. Germline CDR1 and CDR2: LNHDA and SQIVND (reference sequence). The CDR3 sequence: CASSMQGAYGYTF. The DNA for the CDR3 is TGTGCCAGTAGTATGCAGGGGGCCTATGGCTACACCTTC.

As regards this clone: Other DNA variants within this sample encode the same CDR3. The J gene is TRBJ1-1, the V gene TRBV5-1; D unresolved. V was cut by 0 bases and J by 1 base, with 4 bases left in between. Germline V lookup: CDR1 SGHRS, CDR2 YFSETQ. This CDR3 is 13 amino acids long. In DNA, the CDR3 is TGCGCCAGCAGCTTGGGGGCGAACACTGAAGCTTTCTTT. Translating it yields CASSLGANTEAFF.

The chain links TRBV6-5 to TRBJ2-7, with 7 bases lining up with TRBD1. The CDR3 contains 14 residues. V lost 4 bases and J lost 3; bases outside the gene matches: 6. Germline CDR1 is MNHEY and CDR2 is SVGAGI. This CDR3 reads CASSFGTVSYEQYF. As DNA, the CDR3 is TGTGCCAGCAGTTTCGGGACAGTGAGCTACGAGCAGTACTTC.

The CDR3 loop is CASRGYSYEQYF. Here the CDR3 DNA reads TGTGCCAGCCGCGGGTACTCCTACGAGCAGTACTTC. The chain joins TRBV27 to TRBJ2-7, with D possibly being TRBD2 (5 bases). V was shortened by 8 bases and J by 0 bases, with 8 bases between the two germline ends. The length of the CDR3 is 12 residues. Germline CDR1 is MNHEY and CDR2 is SMNVEV (reference sequence).

The chain uses TRBV19 and TRBJ1-2; D gene ambiguous. Trimming took 1 base from V and 6 from J, leaving 18 bases between them. Per the germline V gene, CDR1 is LNHDA and CDR2 is SQIVND (reference sequence). The CDR3 is 16 residues long. The CDR3 protein is CASSIVMGPPRDGYTF. The CDR3 region has the DNA TGTGCCAGTAGTATAGTAATGGGCCCCCCGAGGGATGGCTACACCTTC.

The chain couples TRBV11-2 to TRBJ2-7, with D unresolved. The CDR3 sequence is 14 residues long. The germline V gene has CDR1 SGHAT and CDR2 FQNNGV. V lost 3 bases, J lost 4 bases, and 13 bases lay in between. In DNA form, the CDR3 reads TGTGCCAGCAGCTTGTCGCCCGGGTCTTACGAGCAGTACTTC. It codes for CASSLSPGSYEQYF.

The rearrangement links TRBV27 to TRBJ1-6; no firm D call. CDR1 and CDR2 from the germline V gene are MNHEY and SMNVEV (reference sequence). V was clipped by 8 bases and J by 2 bases, with 13 bases between them. The CDR3 is made up of 15 amino acids. The CDR3 nucleotides are TGTGCCAGCCTTCCAATGGCCCCCTATAATTCACCCCTCCACTTT. As protein: CASLPMAPYNSPLHF.

V gene TRBV4-3 combines with J gene TRBJ2-5, with 7 bases lining up with TRBD1. Germline loops: CDR1 LGHNA, CDR2 YSLEER. V shed 4 bases and J 2 bases; nucleotides not matched to a gene: 13. This CDR3 is built from 17 residues. The CDR3 loop is CASSPSHRDSLQETQYF. Written as DNA, the CDR3 is TGCGCCAGCAGCCCATCCCACCGGGACAGTCTACAAGAGACCCAGTACTTC.

The CDR3 DNA reads as TGTGCCAGCAGCTCCCATTTTGCGTACAATGAGCAGTTCTTC. This encodes CASSSHFAYNEQFF. This chain connects TRBV7-2 to TRBJ2-1; no clear D. Trimming took off 4 bases at V and 4 bases at J, with 11 bases between the two ends. The germline CDR1 and CDR2 sequences are SGHTA and FQGNSA. The CDR3 sequence is 14 residues long.

This chain uses TRBV11-2 with TRBJ2-7; TRBD1 agrees at 7 bases. CDR3 length equals 16 residues. The junction had 12 bases not matched to a gene; V was cut back by 5 bases and J by 2 bases. CDR1 SGHAT and CDR2 FQNNGV come from the germline V gene. The CDR3 spells CASSLKGQINPYEQYF. The CDR3 DNA is TGTGCCAGCAGCCTGAAGGGACAGATCAATCCCTACGAGCAGTACTTC.

The J gene is TRBJ1-1, the V gene TRBV5-4; possible D gene TRBD1, 6 bases. Germline V gives CDR1 SGHNT, CDR2 YYREEE (reference sequence). Trimming pared 4 bases from V and 5 bases from J, leaving 18 bases between. The CDR3 length is 15 residues. The CDR3 is CASSPAGGRWTEAFF. DNA for the CDR3: TGTGCCAGCAGCCCAGCGGGGGGGCGGTGGACTGAAGCTTTCTTT.

This sequence joins TRBV11-2 and TRBJ2-1; 10 nucleotides line up with TRBD2. After removal of 1 base from V and 3 bases from J, the junction contained 3 bases not matched to a gene. CDR3 length: 16 residues. Germline V lookup: CDR1 SGHAT, CDR2 FQNNGV. CDR3 in DNA: TGTGCCAGCAGCTTAGGTCTAGCGGGAGACTACAATGAGCAGTTCTTC. This encodes CASSLGLAGDYNEQFF.

This rearrangement joins TRBV7-2 to TRBJ2-2, with 7 bases aligning to TRBD2. The CDR3 extends over 16 amino acids. In germline, CDR1 is SGHTA, CDR2 FQGNSA. Losses at the gene ends were 0 bases for V and 5 bases for J; bases not matched to a gene: 6. DNA of the CDR3: TGTGCCAGCAGCTTAGCTCGCCTAGCGGCGACCGGGGAGCTGTTTTTT. Translating it yields CASSLARLAATGELFF.

This chain connects TRBV27 to TRBJ1-1; 7 bases are shared with TRBD1. Germline values: CDR1 MNHEY, CDR2 SMNVEV (reference sequence). CDR3 length: 14 residues. The V and J ends lost 6 bases and 1 base, in that order; junction bases with no gene match: 5. The CDR3, as DNA: TGTGCCAGCAGCTCCCGACAGGGGAACACTGAAGCTTTCTTT. Its translation is CASSSRQGNTEAFF.

The V call is TRBV6-2 or TRBV6-3, the J call TRBJ1-2; 7 bases align to TRBD1. Germline loops: CDR1 MNHEY, CDR2 SVGEGT. Losses at the gene ends were 0 bases for V and 3 bases for J; bases not matched to a gene: 7. CDR3 length: 16 residues. This CDR3 is CASSYSPTGSDYGYTF. The CDR3 DNA is TGTGCCAGCAGTTACTCTCCGACAGGGTCGGACTATGGCTACACCTTC.

The chain uses TRBV7-9 and TRBJ1-5; D is unclear. V shed 6 bases and J shed 3 bases, with 9 bases lying between them. The V gene's germline CDR1 is SEHNR and CDR2 FQNEAQ (reference sequence). The CDR3 is 13 residues long. CDR3 loop: CASSVGFNQPQHF. DNA of the CDR3: TGTGCCAGCAGTGTCGGGTTCAATCAGCCCCAGCATTTT.

The chain uses TRBV6-2 or TRBV6-3 and TRBJ2-1; the match to TRBD2 covers 14 bases. This CDR3 has 17 residues. The V segment lost 5 bases and the J segment 9 bases; nucleotides outside the gene matches: 12. Per the germline V gene, CDR1 is MNHEY and CDR2 is SVGEGT. The CDR3 spells CASSGTSGRMVDTEQFF. CDR3 nucleotides: TGTGCCAGCAGTGGGACTAGCGGGAGAATGGTAGATACTGAGCAGTTCTTC.

This rearrangement joins TRBV6-2 or TRBV6-3 to TRBJ1-2; TRBD1 is a possible D gene (5 bases). The germline V gene has CDR1 MNHEY and CDR2 SVGEGT. The CDR3 sequence is 15 residues long. With 2 bases removed from V and 0 bases from J, the gap between germline ends came to 10 bases. CDR3 residues: CASSYNRIPNYGYTF. As DNA, the CDR3 is TGTGCCAGCAGTTACAACAGGATACCTAACTATGGCTACACCTTC.

The V gene is TRBV6-4, the J gene TRBJ1-3, with D hard to call. V was pared by 2 bases and J by 7 bases, with 9 bases between. The CDR3 is 13 amino acids. The germline V gene encodes CDR1 MRHNA and CDR2 SNTAGT. Written as DNA, the CDR3 is TGTGCCAGCAGTGACGAGGAGGGTAACACCATATATTTT. It codes for CASSDEEGNTIYF.

The V call is TRBV30, the J call TRBJ2-3; 7 nucleotides agree with TRBD1. Per the germline V gene, CDR1 is GTSNPN and CDR2 is SVGIG (reference sequence). With 1 base clipped from V and 4 bases from J, the junction kept 5 bases outside the gene matches. The CDR3 is 14 residues long. This CDR3 is CAWSGTGSPDTQYF. The CDR3 DNA is TGTGCCTGGAGTGGGACAGGTTCACCAGATACGCAGTATTTT.